One and the same sample provided the 23 T cell receptor beta chains below, sequenced in a study of cytomegalovirus exposure and HLA in healthy donors. Both 60 Vbeta primers and 13 Jbeta primers went into the PCR. Assay used: immunoSEQ multiplex PCR; TCRdb lists only in-frame clones, some missing. The data contain under 200,000 clones, 75% to 85% of them singletons. The specimen was PBMCs. These TCRs come from a woman between 45 and 65 years old in good health and CMV-seronegative.

The chain carries TRBV6-5 and TRBJ2-5, with D maybe TRBD2 (6 bases). The CDR3 length is 15 residues. Germline V lookup: CDR1 MNHEY, CDR2 SVGAGI. V lost 6 bases to trimming and J lost 3 bases, with 17 bases between them. The CDR3 region is CASREIADVKETQYF. The CDR3 nucleotides are TGTGCCAGCAGGGAAATAGCGGATGTTAAAGAGACCCAGTACTTC.

The chain carries TRBV5-1 and TRBJ2-1; D possibly corresponds to TRBD2 (6 bases). The germline V gene has CDR1 SGHRS and CDR2 YFSETQ. Deletions cut 3 bases from V and 3 bases from J, with 22 bases between. There are 18 residues in the CDR3. The CDR3 loop reads CASSSQRSGSNYYNEQFF. The CDR3 DNA is TGCGCCAGCAGCTCCCAGCGAAGCGGGTCTAACTACTACAATGAGCAGTTCTTC.

This sequence joins TRBV28 and TRBJ1-1; a weak D match, TRBD1 (6 bases). CDR3 size: 15 residues. Germline CDR1 MDHEN, CDR2 SYDVKM. Trimming removed 4 bases at V and 0 bases at J, with 12 bases between. The chain's CDR3 is CASSSFAGVNTEAFF. CDR3 DNA sequence: TGTGCCAGCAGTTCCTTTGCAGGGGTGAACACTGAAGCTTTCTTT.

This clone was seen once. This sequence joins TRBV28 and TRBJ2-7; 7 bases fit TRBD2. Trimming cost V 2 bases and J 0 bases; bases outside gene matches: 7. Germline V gene data show CDR1 as MDHEN and CDR2 as SYDVKM. The length of the CDR3 is 16 residues. This chain's CDR3 is CASSLPTSRLSYEQYF. The CDR3 DNA reads TGTGCCAGCAGTTTACCGACTAGCCGTCTCTCCTACGAGCAGTACTTC.

This clone was observed once. The genes are TRBV4-2 and TRBJ1-1; D unclear. Germline values: CDR1 LGHNA, CDR2 YNFKEQ. The germline V and J ends were trimmed by 4 bases and 0 bases, with 12 bases remaining between them. This CDR3 is built from 15 residues. The CDR3 loop reads CASSRLESMNTEAFF. The CDR3 region has the DNA TGTGCCAGCAGCCGACTCGAGAGCATGAACACTGAAGCTTTCTTT.

V gene TRBV7-2 combines with J gene TRBJ1-4, with 9 nucleotides matching TRBD1. Germline assignment: CDR1 SGHTA and CDR2 FQGNSA. Germline trimming cut 5 bases from V and 4 bases from J; bases unmatched to any gene: 8. This CDR3 has 16 residues. The CDR3, as DNA: TGTGCCAGCAGCAACGAAAGGACAGGGGTTAATGAAAAACTGTTTTTT. This codes for CASSNERTGVNEKLFF.

The table lists this clone with a count of one. The CDR3 DNA reads TGTGCCAGCAGCAACGGACAGGGGGCTCTTCGGATATATGGCTACACCTTC. It specifies CASSNGQGALRIYGYTF. This chain connects TRBV21-1 to TRBJ1-2; the table's D call TRBD1 went unverified against the DNA. TRBV21-1 is termed a pseudogene. This CDR3 region has 17 residues.

The chain carries TRBV7-9 and TRBJ1-3; D gene ambiguous. Trimming removed 2 bases from V and 0 bases from J, with 5 bases in between. CDR1 SEHNR and CDR2 FQNEAQ come from the germline V gene (reference sequence). The CDR3 consists of 14 residues. This CDR3 reads CASSLRSSGNTIYF. The CDR3 nucleotides read TGTGCCAGCAGCTTACGCAGCTCTGGAAACACCATATATTTT.

The rearrangement links TRBV25-1 to TRBJ2-2; TRBD2 matches at 8 bases. Germline values: CDR1 MGHDK, CDR2 SYGVNS. Trimming removed 2 bases from V and 6 bases from J; junction bases left unmatched: 5. The CDR3 has 15 residues. In DNA form, the CDR3 reads TGTGCCAGCAGTGAACTTGCGGGAGGATCCGGGGAGCTGTTTTTT. Residues: CASSELAGGSGELFF.

The chain carries TRBV5-6 and TRBJ2-5; D ambiguous. The CDR3 has 14 amino acids. Germline V gives CDR1 SGHDT, CDR2 YYEEEE. V lost 0 bases and J lost 2, with 8 bases in between. The CDR3 loop is CASSLVGRQETQYF. CDR3 DNA sequence: TGTGCCAGCAGCTTGGTGGGCAGACAAGAGACCCAGTACTTC.

The genes are TRBV19 and TRBJ2-7, with 9 bases matching TRBD1. The V and J ends lost 6 bases and 3 bases, in that order; junction bases with no gene match: 9. Germline CDR1 and CDR2: LNHDA and SQIVND (reference sequence). The CDR3 is 15 residues long. Written as DNA, the CDR3 is TGTGCCAGTAGGCCTTCGGGGACAGGGAACTACGAGCAGTACTTC. It codes for CASRPSGTGNYEQYF.

The chain links TRBV4-3 to TRBJ2-7; D is undetermined. The CDR3 runs to 14 residues. Trimming shortened V by 0 bases and J by 6 bases, and 12 bases separated the two germline ends. The V gene's germline CDR1 is LGHNA and CDR2 YSLEER. As DNA, the CDR3 is TGCGCCAGCAGCCAAGAGAGGCAAGCCCTCGAGCAGTACTTC. The encoded protein is CASSQERQALEQYF.

The rearrangement links TRBV27 to TRBJ1-2; 10 bases are shared with TRBD1. Germline trimming cut 6 bases from V and 4 bases from J; bases unmatched to any gene: 5. The V gene's germline CDR1 is MNHEY and CDR2 SMNVEV (reference sequence). This CDR3 comprises 14 residues. CDR3 residues: CASRGQGRSYGYTF. The CDR3 DNA is TGTGCCAGCAGGGGACAGGGGAGGAGCTATGGCTACACCTTC.

This chain uses TRBV9 with TRBJ1-6; D uncertain. The V end was cut by 3 bases, the J end by 3 bases, with 10 bases between. The CDR3 extends over 15 amino acids. Germline loops: CDR1 SGDLS, CDR2 YYNGEE. Here the CDR3 reads CASSETEIYNSPLHF. Written as DNA, the CDR3 is TGTGCCAGCAGCGAAACAGAGATCTATAATTCACCCCTCCACTTT. The variable domain in full, with the rest retrieved from reference TRBV9 and TRBJ1-6, is DSGVTQTPKHLITATGQRVTLRCSPRSGDLSVYWYQQSLDQGLQFLIQYYNGEERAKGNILERFSAQQFPDLHSELNLSSLELGDSALYFCASSETEIYNSPLHFGNGTRLTVT.

The chain joins TRBV5-1 to TRBJ1-4, with TRBD1 identical over 8 bases. This CDR3 is built from 12 residues. V trimming: 7 bases; J trimming: 8 bases; junction bases outside the gene matches: 4. Germline loops: CDR1 SGHRS, CDR2 YFSETQ. This CDR3 is CASQGTGEKLFF. The CDR3 region has the DNA TGCGCCAGCCAGGGGACAGGAGAAAAACTGTTTTTT.

This chain links TRBV28 with TRBJ1-2; maybe TRBD1 (5 bases). The CDR3 sequence is 12 residues long. Germline V CDR1 and CDR2: MDHEN, SYDVKM. The germline V and J ends were trimmed by 5 bases and 4 bases, with 8 bases remaining between them. In nucleotides, the CDR3 is TGTGCCAGCAGTGAGGACACCTATGGCTACACCTTC. Its translation: CASSEDTYGYTF.

This rearrangement joins TRBV7-9 to TRBJ2-5, with D unclear. The J call may be faulty, since TRBJ2-7 better matches the DNA end. The CDR3 has 16 amino acids. The V gene's germline CDR1 is SEHNR and CDR2 FQNEAQ (reference sequence). The CDR3 region has the DNA TGTGCCAGCAGCATAGAGCCGAGAGCGAGCTCCTACGAGCAGTACTTC. This sequence encodes CASSIEPRASSYEQYF.

This clone came up many times. The chain employs TRBV6-1 and TRBJ2-3; 10 nucleotides agree with TRBD2. The germline gives CDR1 MNHNS, CDR2 SASEGT. CDR3 size: 15 residues. The J segment lost 4 bases and the V segment lost 2 bases, leaving 3 bases of the junction unmatched. The CDR3 here is CASSEKAGGPDTQYF. The CDR3 DNA reads TGTGCCAGCAGTGAAAAAGCGGGAGGGCCAGATACGCAGTATTTT.

Concerning this clone: The same CDR3 is also encoded by other DNA sequences in this sample. The chain carries TRBV9 and TRBJ1-6; tentative D call: TRBD1 (5 bases). Germline CDR1 and CDR2: SGDLS and YYNGEE. Trimming removed 3 bases from V and 7 bases from J, with 14 bases in between. The CDR3 length is 15 residues. For the CDR3, the DNA is TGTGCCAGCAGCGCGGCGGGACGGGGCAATTCACCCCTCCACTTT. This gives the protein CASSAAGRGNSPLHF.

V is TRBV14 and J is TRBJ2-7; 7 positions agree with TRBD2. This CDR3 comprises 14 residues. CDR1 SGHDN and CDR2 FVKESK come from the germline V gene. The V segment lost 2 bases and the J segment 2 bases; nucleotides outside the gene matches: 3. CDR3 residues: CASSQSGGTYEQYF. The CDR3 DNA sequence: TGTGCCAGCAGCCAATCGGGGGGTACCTACGAGCAGTACTTC.

Turning to this clone: An end of the junction does not agree with germline; a read error may underlie this. CDR3 sequence: CASLGLPRGGYIF. Written as DNA, the CDR3 is TGTGCCAGCCTAGGGCTCCCCCGGGGTGGCTACATCTTC. The chain couples TRBV2 to TRBJ1-2; D uncertain. This CDR3 contains 13 residues. Germline CDR1 and CDR2: SNHLY and FYNNEI.

The CDR3 spells CASSVFDTISAGNTIYF. CDR3 in DNA: TGTGCCAGCAGCGTATTCGATACCATCTCGGCTGGAAACACCATATATTTT. The chain has TRBV9 and TRBJ1-3; no clear D gene. The CDR3 is made up of 17 amino acids. Trimming left V 1 base short and J 2 bases short, with 16 bases between. Looked up from germline, CDR1 is SGDLS and CDR2 is YYNGEE.

This clone has more than one count but fewer than ten. This rearrangement joins TRBV2 to TRBJ2-7, with D perhaps matching TRBD1 (6 bases). This CDR3 is 11 amino acids long. CDR1 is SNHLY and CDR2 is FYNNEI in the germline V gene. V was clipped by 6 bases and J by 7 bases, with 10 bases between them. The CDR3 reads CASRGAEEQYF. The CDR3, as DNA: TGTGCCAGCAGGGGGGCGGAGGAGCAGTACTTC.